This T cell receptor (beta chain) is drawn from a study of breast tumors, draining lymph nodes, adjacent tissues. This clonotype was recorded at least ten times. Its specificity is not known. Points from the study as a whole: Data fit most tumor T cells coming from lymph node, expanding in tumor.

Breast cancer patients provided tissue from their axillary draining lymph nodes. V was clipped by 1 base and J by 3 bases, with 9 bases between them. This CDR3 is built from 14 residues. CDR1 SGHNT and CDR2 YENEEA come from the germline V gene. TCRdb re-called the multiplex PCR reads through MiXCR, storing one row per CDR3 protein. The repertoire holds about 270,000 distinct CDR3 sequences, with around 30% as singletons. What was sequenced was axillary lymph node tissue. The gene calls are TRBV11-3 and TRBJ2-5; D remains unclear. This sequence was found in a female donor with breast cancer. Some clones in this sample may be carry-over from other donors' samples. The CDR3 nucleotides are TGTGCCAGCAGCTTAGTTGCCAGCGAAGAGACCCAGTACTTC. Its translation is CASSLVASEETQYF. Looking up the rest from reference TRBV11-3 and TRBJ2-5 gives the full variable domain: EAGVVQSPRYKIIEKKQPVAFWCNPISGHNTLYWYLQNLGQGPELLIRYENEEAVDDSQLPKDRFSAERLKGVDSTLKIQPAELGDSAVYLCASSLVASEETQYFGPGTRLLVL.